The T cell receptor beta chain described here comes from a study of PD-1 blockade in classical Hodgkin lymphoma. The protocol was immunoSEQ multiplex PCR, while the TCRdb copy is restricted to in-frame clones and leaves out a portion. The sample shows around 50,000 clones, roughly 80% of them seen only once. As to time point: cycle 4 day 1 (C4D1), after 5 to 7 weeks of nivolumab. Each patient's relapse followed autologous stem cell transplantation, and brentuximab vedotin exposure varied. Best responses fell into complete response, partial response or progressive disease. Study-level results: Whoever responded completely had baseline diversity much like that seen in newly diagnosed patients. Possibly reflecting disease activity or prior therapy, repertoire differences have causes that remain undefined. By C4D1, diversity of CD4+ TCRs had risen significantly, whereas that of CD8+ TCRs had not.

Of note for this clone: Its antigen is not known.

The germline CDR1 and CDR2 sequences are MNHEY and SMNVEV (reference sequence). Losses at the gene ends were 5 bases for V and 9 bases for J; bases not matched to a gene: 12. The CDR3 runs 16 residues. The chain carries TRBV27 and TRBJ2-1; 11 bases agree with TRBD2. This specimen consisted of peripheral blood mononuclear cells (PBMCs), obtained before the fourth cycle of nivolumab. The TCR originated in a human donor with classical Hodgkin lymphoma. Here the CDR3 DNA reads TGTGCCAGCAGTGCCCCTTTTACTAGCGGGAGTACTGAGCAGTTCTTC. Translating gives CASSAPFTSGSTEQFF.